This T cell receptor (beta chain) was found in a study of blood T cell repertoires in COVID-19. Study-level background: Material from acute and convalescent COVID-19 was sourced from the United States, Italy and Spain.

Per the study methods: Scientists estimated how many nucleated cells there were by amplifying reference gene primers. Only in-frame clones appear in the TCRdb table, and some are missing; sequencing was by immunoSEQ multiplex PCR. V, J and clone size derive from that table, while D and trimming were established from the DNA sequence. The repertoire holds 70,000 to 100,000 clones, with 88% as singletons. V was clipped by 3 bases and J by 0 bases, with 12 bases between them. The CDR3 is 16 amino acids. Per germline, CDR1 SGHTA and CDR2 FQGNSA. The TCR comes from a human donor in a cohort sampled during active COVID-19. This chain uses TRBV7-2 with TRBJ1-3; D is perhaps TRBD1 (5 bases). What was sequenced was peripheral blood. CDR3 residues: CASSLGLRPSGNTIYF. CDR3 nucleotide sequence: TGTGCCAGCAGCTTGGGACTCCGGCCCTCTGGAAACACCATATATTTT.